Listed below are T cell receptor beta chains from one sample, sequenced in a study of blood T cell repertoires in COVID-19. Data came from immunoSEQ multiplex PCR; TCRdb stores just in-frame clones and leaves some out. Of about 15,000 clones detected, 80% appear once; the ten largest clones hold 15% to 20%. The sequenced sample consisted of peripheral blood. These receptors originate from a human donor in a cohort sampled during active COVID-19. Both conserved end residues are part of each CDR3. Fields, in order: V gene, clone size, D gene, J gene, CDR3 DNA, CDR3 protein. D genes are given only for firm matches. Only part of the rows carry a size: once, few, many, or a class if the clone is expanded.

>TRBV5-4|-|TRBD1|TRBJ2-7
TGTGCCAGCAGTTCGCATCCGGGACAGCCATCCTACGAGCAGTACTTC
CASSSHPGQPSYEQYF
>TRBV28|-|-|TRBJ1-5
TGTGCCAGCAGTTTGTCTTATAGCAATCAGCCCCAGCATTTT
CASSLSYSNQPQHF
>TRBV3-1/TRBV3-2|once|-|TRBJ2-2
TGTGCCAGCAGCCAAGTCCTGGAGAGGACCGGGGAGCTGTTTTTT
CASSQVLERTGELFF
>TRBV28|-|-|TRBJ2-7
TGTGCCAGCAGTTTAGCCGGGATCTACGAGCAGTACTTC
CASSLAGIYEQYF
>TRBV6-5|few|-|TRBJ2-3
TGTGCCAGCAGACAGGGTTTCGTCACAGATACGCAGTATTTT
CASRQGFVTDTQYF
>TRBV11-2|-|TRBD2|TRBJ2-3
TGTGCCAGCAGCCAAGGGGCGGGAGTAGACACAGATACGCAGTATTTT
CASSQGAGVDTDTQYF
>TRBV28|-|-|TRBJ2-2
TGTGCCAGCAGCCTCGGGACACTAACGAACACCGGGGAGCTGTTTTTT
CASSLGTLTNTGELFF
>TRBV18|-|TRBD2|TRBJ2-7
TGTGCCAGCTCACCCCGGGGGGTGCGAGTTTCCTACGAGCAGTACTTC
CASSPRGVRVSYEQYF
>TRBV11-2|-|TRBD2|TRBJ2-3
TGTGCCAGCAGCCACCCCCGGGGCGGGGGAGGCACAGATACGCAGTATTTT
CASSHPRGGGGTDTQYF
>TRBV2|-|-|TRBJ2-1
TGTGCCAGCAGTGCCACAGGAAGCTCGGAGCAGTTCTTC
CASSATGSSEQFF
>TRBV19|-|-|TRBJ2-7
TGTGCCAGTAGATCGACTGGGGAGCAGTACTTC
CASRSTGEQYF
>TRBV3-1/TRBV3-2|-|-|TRBJ2-7
TGTGCCAGCAGCCTGACTGTCTCCTACGAGCAGTACTTC
CASSLTVSYEQYF
>TRBV28|-|-|TRBJ1-2
TGTGCCAGCAGTTTTCCGGGGATGGGGTACTATGGCTACACCTTC
CASSFPGMGYYGYTF